Included here is one T cell receptor (beta chain) sequence, with context. The record originates from a study of blood T cell repertoires in COVID-19. Only in-frame clones appear in the TCRdb table, and some are missing; sequencing was by immunoSEQ multiplex PCR. The table lists around 58,000 clones, 80% to 90% of them singletons. Germline-derived CDR1 and CDR2 are LGHNT and FRNRAP. CDR3 length: 12 amino acids. V lost 6 bases to trimming and J lost 8 bases; unmatched junction nucleotides: 6. Residents of 24 US areas, aged roughly 18 to 89 years, made up the participants. The rearrangement uses TRBV12-5 and TRBJ1-2; TRBD1 aligns across 7 bases. This TCR came from a middle-aged woman with acute COVID-19. Sequencing used PBMCs or T cells enriched from blood (not recorded which). CDR3 coding DNA: TGTGCTAGTGGGACAGGGCGGTGGGGCTACACCTTC. Protein sequence: CASGTGRWGYTF.